The 17 T cell receptor beta chains below were found in one sample sequenced in a study of blood T cell repertoires in COVID-19. The assay was immunoSEQ multiplex PCR, and TCRdb's table has in-frame clones only and misses some. The sample contains approximately 110,000 clones, roughly 84% of which appear only once. The sample consisted of peripheral blood. The source is a man aged 35-49 years with acute or convalescent COVID-19.

This clone was observed a few times. The chain links TRBV6-5 to TRBJ2-3; TRBD1 agrees at 11 bases. The germline CDR1 and CDR2 sequences are MNHEY and SVGAGI. The CDR3 is made up of 15 amino acids. V was clipped by 6 bases and J by 2 bases; unmatched bases: 4. The CDR3 is CASSPGQGATDTQYF. The CDR3 DNA is TGTGCCAGCAGCCCCGGACAGGGGGCCACAGATACGCAGTATTTT.

The CDR3 coding sequence is TGTGCCAGCAGCGGAACGGGACTGGCATTATCTGTGCAGTACTTC. Translation: CASSGTGLALSVQYF. This chain links TRBV7-2 with TRBJ2-7; tentatively, D is TRBD2 (6 bases). The CDR3 extends over 15 amino acids. Trimming removed 5 bases at V and 9 bases at J, with 23 bases between. Looked up from germline, CDR1 is SGHTA and CDR2 is FQGNSA. Full variable domain (rest looked up from reference TRBV7-2 and TRBJ2-7): GAGVSQSPSNKVTEKGKDVELRCDPISGHTALYWYRQSLGQGLEFLIYFQGNSAPDKSGLPSDRFSAERTGGSVSTLTIQRTQQEDSAVYLCASSGTGLALSVQYFGPGTRLTVT.

The rearrangement uses TRBV3-1 (or the pseudogene TRBV3-2) and TRBJ2-7, with D possibly being TRBD2 (5 bases). This CDR3 comprises 13 residues. Germline values: CDR1 LGHDT, CDR2 YNNKEL (reference sequence). V was clipped by 3 bases and J by 6 bases, with 12 bases between them. The CDR3 coding sequence is TGTGCCAGCAGCCACGAGGGAAAGCGCGAGCAGTACTTC. It yields the protein CASSHEGKREQYF.

The rearrangement links TRBV2 to TRBJ1-1; the match to TRBD1 covers 9 bases. CDR1 and CDR2 from the germline V gene are SNHLY and FYNNEI. J gave up 9 bases and V 4 bases, and 9 bases lay outside the gene matches. There are 14 residues in the CDR3. CDR3: CASSGGTGRVKAFF. CDR3 bases: TGTGCCAGCAGTGGAGGGACAGGGAGGGTGAAAGCTTTCTTT. Drawing the rest from reference TRBV2 and TRBJ1-1, the complete variable domain is EPEVTQTPSHQVTQMGQEVILRCVPISNHLYFYWYRQILGQKVEFLVSFYNNEISEKSEIFDDQFSVERPDGSNFTLKIRSTKLEDSAMYFCASSGGTGRVKAFFGQGTRLTVV.

This clone was found once. This chain uses TRBV25-1 with TRBJ1-5; 8 bases agree with TRBD1. The CDR3 length is 14 residues. The V and J ends lost 5 bases and 5 bases, in that order; junction bases with no gene match: 5. The V gene's germline CDR1 is MGHDK and CDR2 SYGVNS. The chain's CDR3 is CASSHRGDYQPQHF. The DNA of the CDR3 is TGTGCCAGCAGTCACAGGGGGGATTATCAGCCCCAGCATTTT. Variable domain in full (rest from reference TRBV25-1 and TRBJ1-5): EADIYQTPRYLVIGTGKKITLECSQTMGHDKMYWYQQDPGMELHLIHYSYGVNSTEKGDLSSESTVSRIRTEHFPLTLESARPSHTSQYLCASSHRGDYQPQHFGDGTRLSIL.

The V call is TRBV11-3, the J call TRBJ2-2; D perhaps matches TRBD1 (5 bases). From germline, CDR1 is SGHNT and CDR2 YENEEA. This CDR3 contains 15 residues. Trimming shortened V by 5 bases and J by 4 bases, and 14 bases separated the two germline ends. CDR3 loop: CASSPRQGGTGELFF. CDR3 nucleotide sequence: TGTGCCAGCAGCCCCCGGCAGGGTGGCACCGGGGAGCTGTTTTTT.

V and J are TRBV5-6 and TRBJ1-5; the D gene is possibly TRBD1 (6 bases). Between the trimmed V and J ends, which lost 7 bases and 1 base, there was a span of 12 bases. This CDR3 is built from 14 residues. The germline V gene encodes CDR1 SGHDT and CDR2 YYEEEE. The CDR3 nucleotides are TGTGCCAGCGGCAGGACAGCCAGCAATCAGCCCCAGCATTTT. Translating gives CASGRTASNQPQHF.

This rearrangement joins TRBV6-2 or TRBV6-3 to TRBJ1-2; D gene ambiguous. CDR3 size: 11 residues. The V gene's germline CDR1 is MNHEY and CDR2 SVGEGT. V lost 5 bases, J lost 5 bases, and 6 bases lay in between. The CDR3 nucleotides are TGTGCCAGCAGTCATACTTATGGCTACACCTTC. Translation: CASSHTYGYTF.

The gene calls are TRBV7-6 and TRBJ2-2; 9 bases map to TRBD2. Losses at the gene ends were 3 bases for V and 2 bases for J; bases not matched to a gene: 7. The CDR3 runs 17 residues. Germline V CDR1 and CDR2: SGHVS, FNYEAQ. The CDR3 DNA follows: TGTGCCAGCAGCTTCCCTAGCGGGAAGATAAACACCGGGGAGCTGTTTTTT. This gives the protein CASSFPSGKINTGELFF.

The count of this clone is one. J is TRBJ2-1 and V is TRBV5-1, with D possibly being TRBD2 (5 bases). The germline V gene encodes CDR1 SGHRS and CDR2 YFSETQ. The CDR3 is made up of 13 amino acids. Trimming took off 4 bases at V and 11 bases at J, with 16 bases between the two ends. In DNA form, the CDR3 reads TGCGCCAGCAGCACCCCGGAGAGGGCCCAGCAGTTCTTC. This codes for CASSTPERAQQFF.

A few counts support this clone. The chain employs TRBV4-2 and TRBJ1-3, with D possibly matching TRBD1 (5 bases). V was clipped by 1 base and J by 8 bases, with 9 bases between them. The CDR3 length is 13 residues. The germline CDR1 and CDR2 sequences are LGHNA and YNFKEQ. The CDR3 protein is CASSQGREDTIYF. CDR3 in DNA: TGTGCCAGCAGCCAAGGCAGGGAGGACACCATATATTTT.

J is TRBJ2-7 and V is TRBV2; TRBD2 matches 8 bases. Germline trimming cut 6 bases from V and 6 bases from J; bases unmatched to any gene: 13. The CDR3 is 15 amino acids. CDR1 is SNHLY, CDR2 FYNNEI, per germline. The CDR3 sequence is CASRALGLDGREQYF. The CDR3 bases are TGTGCCAGCAGGGCCTTGGGACTAGACGGTCGCGAGCAGTACTTC.

The chain couples TRBV9 to TRBJ2-5; 9 bases align to TRBD2. Per germline, CDR1 SGDLS and CDR2 YYNGEE. The V gene end was trimmed by 0 bases and the J gene end by 5 bases; junction bases not matched to a gene: 2. The CDR3 is 14 amino acids. CDR3 coding DNA: TGTGCCAGCAGCGTAGGAAGCGGGGGGGAGACCCAGTACTTC. Its translation is CASSVGSGGETQYF.

The chain combines TRBV7-2 with TRBJ1-5; D is possibly TRBD1 (5 bases). Germline assignment: CDR1 SGHTA and CDR2 FQGNSA. This CDR3 is built from 14 residues. Between the trimmed V and J ends, which lost 5 bases and 3 bases, there was a span of 11 bases. For the CDR3, the DNA is TGTGCCAGCAGCAGGGACTTTAACAATCAGCCCCAGCATTTT. This translates into CASSRDFNNQPQHF.

This clone was counted a few times. The V call is TRBV7-9, the J call TRBJ1-2; D gene unclear. The CDR3 spans 12 residues. Trimming stripped 5 bases from V and 7 bases from J, with 11 bases between. In germline, CDR1 is SEHNR, CDR2 FQNEAQ (reference sequence). CDR3 in DNA: TGTGCCAGCAGCGTTAGAGGGTCTGGCTACACCTTC. Its translation is CASSVRGSGYTF.

This clone showed up just once. CDR3 sequence: CASSPRQGGYNEQFF. The CDR3 region has the DNA TGTGCCAGCAGCCCACGACAGGGGGGCTACAATGAGCAGTTCTTC. J is TRBJ2-1 and V is TRBV7-2; 9 bases align to TRBD1. The CDR3 has 15 residues. V shed 5 bases, J shed 3 bases, and the junction held 5 bases outside the gene matches. Germline CDR1 reads SGHTA; CDR2 reads FQGNSA.

Points on this clone: At the DNA level, this CDR3 is encoded by other sequences in the same sample as well. The V call is TRBV5-1, the J call TRBJ1-3; 7 bases align to TRBD1. The germline CDR1 and CDR2 sequences are SGHRS and YFSETQ. The V and J ends lost 0 bases and 0 bases, in that order; junction bases with no gene match: 3. The CDR3 covers 16 residues. The DNA for the CDR3 is TGCGCCAGCAGCTTGGCCGACAGGGTCTCTGGAAACACCATATATTTT. Its protein is CASSLADRVSGNTIYF.